This T cell receptor beta chain stems from a study of T cell responses to AZD1222 COVID-19 vaccine. Looking at the study overall: Second-dose schedules of about 4 or about 12 weeks were combined. General study findings and limits: CD4 TCRs linked to vaccination spanned spike, dominating at 160-218 and 743-854.

TCRdb keeps only in-frame clones here, not all; method: immunoSEQ multiplex PCR. The sample gives 140,000 or so clones, 80% to 90% of which show up once; roughly 1.7% is in the top ten. Germline CDR1 is SQVTM and CDR2 is ANQGSEA. The V gene end was trimmed by 6 bases and the J gene end by 4 bases; junction bases not matched to a gene: 9. The CDR3 is 14 residues long. Comments on this clone: Its antigen is unidentified.

The chain has TRBV29-1 and TRBJ1-2; TRBD1 matches at 9 bases. This sequence originates from an adult in good health. The sample consisted of peripheral blood, taken on day 0 of AZD1222 vaccination. Here the CDR3 reads CSVQETGGAYGYTF. CDR3 in DNA: TGCAGCGTCCAAGAAACAGGGGGCGCCTATGGCTACACCTTC. The full variable domain, its missing parts supplied by reference TRBV29-1 and TRBJ1-2, is SAVISQKPSRDICQRGTSLTIQCQVDSQVTMMFWYRQQPGQSLTLIATANQGSEATYESGFVIDKFPISRPNLTFSTLTVSNMSPEDSSIYLCSVQETGGAYGYTFGSGTRLTVV.